These 12 T cell receptor beta chains originate from one sample sequenced in a study of OX40 agonist ivuxolimab in advanced cancers. Produced via immunoSEQ multiplex PCR; TCRdb's table is partial and in-frame only. The repertoire consists of some 58,000 clones, with 70% to 90% occurring once and the leading ten covering around 13%. The material was CD4+ or CD8+ T cells sorted from blood, obtained in a trial of the OX40 agonist ivuxolimab. Receptors were obtained from an adult with an advanced solid tumor such as melanoma, head and neck, liver or kidney cancer.

The V call is TRBV18, the J call TRBJ2-1; TRBD1 or TRBD2 may be the D gene (6 bases each). V was cut by 6 bases and J by 5 bases, with 20 bases left in between. This CDR3 region has 16 residues. Germline V lookup: CDR1 KGHSH, CDR2 LQKENI. Written as DNA, the CDR3 is TGTGCCAGCTCCAGAGGGGGGCAGGGGACAAACAATGAGCAGTTCTTC. It is translated as CASSRGGQGTNNEQFF.

The chain links TRBV6-5 to TRBJ2-7; D might be TRBD2 (6 bases). This CDR3 spans 12 amino acids. Trimming took off 6 bases at V and 3 bases at J, with 9 bases between the two ends. Per the germline V gene, CDR1 is MNHEY and CDR2 is SVGAGI. The CDR3 reads CASSPGGYEQYF. CDR3 in DNA: TGTGCCAGCAGCCCCGGGGGCTACGAGCAGTACTTC.

The rearrangement joins TRBV11-2 to TRBJ2-7, with a weak D call TRBD1 (5 bases). The CDR3 totals 13 residues. Germline V gives CDR1 SGHAT, CDR2 FQNNGV. Trimming removed 1 base from V and 3 bases from J, with 7 bases in between. The CDR3 sequence is CASSLARVYEQYF. CDR3 sequence (DNA): TGTGCCAGCAGCTTAGCCAGGGTCTACGAGCAGTACTTC.

The chain recombines TRBV6-5 with TRBJ2-1; D uncertain. The CDR3 loop spans 15 amino acids. Germline V CDR1 and CDR2: MNHEY, SVGAGI. V lost 8 bases and J lost 0, with 14 bases in between. The CDR3 is CASWDRYLSYNEQFF. CDR3 in DNA: TGTGCCAGCTGGGATCGGTATCTCTCCTACAATGAGCAGTTCTTC.

The J gene is TRBJ1-2, the V gene TRBV28, with a tentative D call TRBD1 (6 bases). Deletions cut 2 bases from V and 8 bases from J, with 9 bases between. The CDR3 is 12 residues long. CDR1 is MDHEN, CDR2 SYDVKM, per germline. For the CDR3, the DNA is TGTGCCAGCAGTTTAAGGGGGGGAGGCTACACCTTC. This sequence encodes CASSLRGGGYTF.

This clone has a single count. V and J are TRBV21-1 and TRBJ1-1; the table names TRBD1, a call not compared with the DNA. TRBV21-1 is a documented pseudogene. The CDR3 is 16 residues long. The CDR3 reads CASSHRGRAKNTEAFF. CDR3 DNA sequence: TGTGCCAGCAGCCACAGGGGTAGGGCCAAGAACACTGAAGCTTTCTTT.

The CDR3 DNA reads TGTGCCAGCACCTGGGCAGGGGCCGCCTACAATGAGCAGTTCTTC. Translated, it gives CASTWAGAAYNEQFF. The chain is built from TRBV7-9 and TRBJ2-1; D is possibly TRBD1 (6 bases). CDR1 and CDR2 from the germline V gene are SEHNR and FQNEAQ (reference sequence). CDR3 size: 15 residues. V was clipped by 7 bases and J by 2 bases, with 15 bases between them. The variable domain in full, completed from reference TRBV7-9 and TRBJ2-1, reads DTGVSQNPRHKITKRGQNVTFRCDPISEHNRLYWYRQTLGQGPEFLTYFQNEAQLEKSRLLSDRFSAERPKGSFSTLEIQRTEQGDSAMYLCASTWAGAAYNEQFFGPGTRLTVL.

This chain uses TRBV10-3 with TRBJ2-7; the match to TRBD1 covers 7 bases. The CDR3 consists of 15 residues. The ends lost 3 bases at V and 3 bases at J; junction bases unmatched: 8. Germline assignment: CDR1 ENHRY and CDR2 SYGVKD. CDR3 in DNA: TGTGCCATCAGTGATCCCGGGACAGCAAACTACGAGCAGTACTTC. Its translation is CAISDPGTANYEQYF.

CDR3 coding DNA: TGTGCCATCACTGGCGGGTCTGGAAACACCATATATTTT. As protein: CAITGGSGNTIYF. The V call is TRBV10-3, the J call TRBJ1-3; D not certain. Trimming stripped 7 bases from V and 1 base from J, with 8 bases between. This CDR3 has 13 amino acids. CDR1 is ENHRY and CDR2 is SYGVKD in the germline V gene.

This chain links TRBV7-2 with TRBJ1-5, with 7 nucleotides matching TRBD1. The CDR3 extends over 14 amino acids. CDR1 and CDR2 from the germline V gene are SGHTA and FQGNSA. Losses at the gene ends were 4 bases for V and 7 bases for J; bases not matched to a gene: 7. CDR3: CASSSNTGAQPQHF. The CDR3 DNA follows: TGTGCCAGCAGCTCTAATACAGGGGCACAGCCCCAGCATTTT.

The rearrangement uses TRBV2 and TRBJ2-3; D gene ambiguous. Trimming shortened V by 4 bases and J by 3 bases, and 11 bases separated the two germline ends. Germline CDR1 SNHLY, CDR2 FYNNEI. The CDR3 extends over 14 amino acids. CDR3 protein: CASSAGTVTDTQYF. The CDR3 DNA reads TGTGCCAGCAGTGCAGGCACCGTAACAGATACGCAGTATTTT.

This clone was counted once. The junction shows a germline mismatch at one end, possibly a read error. The chain has TRBV7-7 and TRBJ2-7, with 9 nucleotides matching TRBD2. Germline V lookup: CDR1 SSHAT, CDR2 FNYEAQ (reference sequence). The CDR3 consists of 15 residues. CDR3 region: CASSPLTSGAYEQYF. CDR3 coding DNA: TGTGCTAGCAGCCCTCTGACTAGCGGAGCCTACGAGCAGTACTTC.